This is a list of T cell receptor beta chains from one sample in a study of chemoradiotherapy in HPV16-positive cancers. The repertoire was sequenced with immunoSEQ multiplex PCR; TCRdb's copy has only in-frame clones and lacks some. The sample has tens of thousands of clones; under 95% are singletons. Sequenced material: blood, taken from a patient who underwent chemoradiotherapy. These receptor sequences come from a human donor with HPV-associated anogenital cancer. The CDR3 runs from the conserved cysteine through the conserved F or W. D genes are given only for firm matches. The listing skips clone size in some rows; elsewhere it reads once, few, many or a size class.

TRBV7-9	few	TRBJ1-1	TRBD1	CASSIPDRGNTEAFF	TGTGCCAGCAGCATCCCCGACAGGGGGAACACTGAAGCTTTCTTT
TRBV7-8	-	TRBJ1-5	-	CASSLAGRNQPQHF	TGTGCCAGCAGCTTAGCAGGGCGCAATCAGCCCCAGCATTTT
TRBV11-2	-	TRBJ2-3	-	CASSLQGPGTDTQYF	TGTGCCAGCAGCTTACAGGGGCCGGGCACAGATACGCAGTATTTT
TRBV5-1	-	TRBJ2-1	-	CASSLGGDSYNEQFF	TGCGCCAGCAGCTTAGGGGGGGACTCCTACAATGAGCAGTTCTTC
TRBV7-2	-	TRBJ2-7	TRBD2	CASSLAGLAGTSEQYF	TGTGCCAGCAGCTTAGCGGGACTAGCGGGAACGAGCGAGCAGTACTTC
TRBV30	once	TRBJ1-6	TRBD1	CAWGQGARSFVPNSPLHF	TGTGCCTGGGGCCAGGGGGCGAGGTCCTTTGTCCCAAATTCACCCCTCCACTTT
TRBV18	once	TRBJ2-7	TRBD1	CASSPGQAEIGEQYF	TGTGCCAGCTCACCGGGACAGGCCGAGATCGGGGAGCAGTACTTC
TRBV5-1	-	TRBJ1-2	-	CASSFLNDYGYTF	TGCGCCAGCAGCTTCCTCAACGACTATGGCTACACCTTC
TRBV10-3	-	TRBJ1-3	-	CAISPDTTGNTIYF	TGTGCCATCAGCCCCGACACTACTGGAAACACCATATATTTT
TRBV18	-	TRBJ1-2	-	CASSPGRYMGNGYTF	TGTGCCAGCTCACCAGGGAGATATATGGGGAATGGCTACACCTTC
TRBV4-1	-	TRBJ2-5	TRBD2	CASSQVLAGETQYF	TGCGCCAGCAGCCAAGTACTAGCGGGGGAGACCCAGTACTTC
TRBV30	-	TRBJ1-1	TRBD1	CAWTQGALDSFF	TGTGCCTGGACTCAGGGGGCCCTTGATTCTTTCTTT
TRBV2	-	TRBJ2-5	-	CASRLSSETQYF	TGTGCCAGCAGGCTTTCTTCGGAGACCCAGTACTTC
TRBV9	medium-sized	TRBJ1-5	-	CASSVDQRGQPQHF	TGTGCCAGCAGCGTAGATCAAAGGGGACAGCCCCAGCATTTT